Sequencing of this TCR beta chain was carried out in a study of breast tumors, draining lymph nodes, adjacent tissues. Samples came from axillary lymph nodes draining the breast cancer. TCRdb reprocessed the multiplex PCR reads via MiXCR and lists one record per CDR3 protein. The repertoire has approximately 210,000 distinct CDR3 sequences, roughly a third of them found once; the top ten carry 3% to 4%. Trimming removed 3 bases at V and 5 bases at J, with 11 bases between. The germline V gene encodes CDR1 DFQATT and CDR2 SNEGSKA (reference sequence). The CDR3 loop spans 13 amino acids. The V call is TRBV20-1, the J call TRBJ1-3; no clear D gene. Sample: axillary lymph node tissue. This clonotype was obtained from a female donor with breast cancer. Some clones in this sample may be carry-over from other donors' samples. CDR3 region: CSASGGPRNTIYF. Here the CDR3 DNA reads TGCAGTGCTAGTGGAGGACCGAGAAACACCATATATTTT.